The sequence of this T cell receptor beta chain was determined in a study of T-cell memory formation after mild COVID-19. This clonotype was detected a few times. Using its own MiXCR run on the 5' RACE reads, TCRdb lists one record per CDR3 protein. The sample yields 200,000 to 300,000 distinct CDR3 sequences, about a sixth seen once. The V and J ends lost 3 bases and 8 bases, in that order; junction bases with no gene match: 4. The CDR3 is 14 amino acids. Germline CDR1 and CDR2: LGHNA and YSLEER. The source is a man younger than 30 who had mild COVID-19 (a few samples of this study predate the infection). Cell type and time point are not known. The V call is TRBV4-3, the J call TRBJ1-4; TRBD1 matches at 9 bases. Sequencing was carried out using PBMCs or a T cell subset sorted from them (not recorded which). The CDR3 DNA follows: TGCGCCAGCAGCCAGGGACAGGGAGCGGAAAAACTGTTTTTT. Its protein product is CASSQGQGAEKLFF.